This TCR beta chain originates from a study of blood T cell repertoires in COVID-19. Turning to the study itself: Some COVID-19 samples were acute and others convalescent; all came from the United States, Italy and Spain. In each case, the material was cDNA or gDNA derived from T cells, B-cell-depleted T cells, or PBMCs.

Trimming shortened V by 2 bases and J by 6 bases, and 4 bases separated the two germline ends. In germline, CDR1 is LGHDT, CDR2 YNNKEL (reference sequence). The CDR3 consists of 11 residues. In the original analysis: It was from reference gene primer amplification that nucleated cell counts were estimated. The protocol was immunoSEQ multiplex PCR, while the TCRdb copy is restricted to in-frame clones and leaves out a portion. V and J calls and clone size follow that table, whereas D and trimming were derived from the DNA. The table records fewer than 110,000 clones, 85% of them present only once. Sequencing was performed on peripheral blood. The TCR was taken from a woman between 70 and 85 years old with active or convalescent COVID-19. V is TRBV3-1 (or the pseudogene TRBV3-2) and J is TRBJ1-1; D gene unclear. The chain's CDR3 is CASSQSAEAFF. In DNA form, the CDR3 reads TGTGCCAGCAGCCAATCAGCTGAAGCTTTCTTT.